A selection of T cell receptor beta chains follows, all from one sample in a study of regulatory T cells in long-lasting Graves disease. One entry per CDR3 protein, called by TCRdb with MiXCR from the multiplex PCR reads. The sample lists approximately 380,000 distinct CDR3 sequences; roughly 20% were seen once. Here the sequenced sample was peripheral blood mononuclear cells (PBMCs), taken when the disease was refractory, from a patient treated with antithyroid drugs. Every receptor here comes from a female donor with Graves disease. CDR3s include the opening cysteine and the closing phenylalanine or tryptophan. Fields, in order: CDR3 length, J gene, V gene, D gene, clone size, CDR3 DNA, CDR3 protein. The D gene is left open where the match is weak. Expanded clones get a size class; other rows say once, few or many, or leave the size out.

cdr3_length: 13
j_call: TRBJ2-7
v_call: TRBV6-5
d_call: .
clone_size: .
cdr3_nt: TGTGCCAGCAGTTACCTACCAAACTACGAGCAGTACTTC
cdr3_aa: CASSYLPNYEQYF

cdr3_length: 19
j_call: TRBJ2-5
v_call: TRBV3-1
d_call: TRBD1
clone_size: few
cdr3_nt: TGTGCCAGCAGCCCCACACCTGGTCGAACAGGGGGCTTTAAAGAGACCCAGTACTTC
cdr3_aa: CASSPTPGRTGGFKETQYF

cdr3_length: 18
j_call: TRBJ2-7
v_call: TRBV11-2
d_call: .
clone_size: many
cdr3_nt: TGTGCCAGCAGCTCTTCGCCCGGTCTGGCAGGGAAGATCTACGAGCAGTACTTC
cdr3_aa: CASSSSPGLAGKIYEQYF

cdr3_length: 14
j_call: TRBJ1-5
v_call: TRBV7-9
d_call: .
clone_size: few
cdr3_nt: TGTGCCAGCAGCTTATCGGGGAGCGATCAGCCCCAGCATTTT
cdr3_aa: CASSLSGSDQPQHF

cdr3_length: 16
j_call: TRBJ2-5
v_call: TRBV18
d_call: TRBD2
clone_size: few
cdr3_nt: TGTGCCAGCTCACCCCTGACTAGCGGAAACCAAGAGACCCAGTACTTC
cdr3_aa: CASSPLTSGNQETQYF

cdr3_length: 16
j_call: TRBJ2-2
v_call: TRBV18
d_call: TRBD1
clone_size: once
cdr3_nt: TGTGCCAGCTCACCCGGGACAGGGTCGAACACCGGGGAGCTGTTTTTT
cdr3_aa: CASSPGTGSNTGELFF

cdr3_length: 13
j_call: TRBJ2-5
v_call: TRBV4-3
d_call: .
clone_size: .
cdr3_nt: TGCGCCAGCAGCCAAGACCCATCGGGGACCCAGTACTTC
cdr3_aa: CASSQDPSGTQYF

cdr3_length: 15
j_call: TRBJ2-7
v_call: TRBV18
d_call: TRBD1
clone_size: many
cdr3_nt: TGTGCCAGCTCACCACCGGGACAGGAGACCTACGAGCAGTACTTC
cdr3_aa: CASSPPGQETYEQYF

cdr3_length: 12
j_call: TRBJ2-2
v_call: TRBV6-1
d_call: .
clone_size: .
cdr3_nt: TGTGCCAGCAGTAATAGAACCGGGGAGCTGTTTTTT
cdr3_aa: CASSNRTGELFF

cdr3_length: 19
j_call: TRBJ1-2
v_call: TRBV6-1
d_call: TRBD1
clone_size: many
cdr3_nt: TGTGCCAGCAGCCGAGCCTCGGGACAGGGAATCTTACGAAACTATGGCTACACCTTC
cdr3_aa: CASSRASGQGILRNYGYTF

cdr3_length: 14
j_call: TRBJ1-2
v_call: TRBV9
d_call: .
clone_size: .
cdr3_nt: TGTGCCAGCAGCGCCCCCAGCAGGCATTATGGCTACACCTTC
cdr3_aa: CASSAPSRHYGYTF

cdr3_length: 20
j_call: TRBJ2-7
v_call: TRBV11-3
d_call: TRBD2
clone_size: few
cdr3_nt: TGTGCCAGCAGCTTAGGGAGAGTGCGGGAGGGCCTCGCCGGGTACGACGAGCAGTACTTC
cdr3_aa: CASSLGRVREGLAGYDEQYF

cdr3_length: 17
j_call: TRBJ2-3
v_call: TRBV7-2
d_call: TRBD1
clone_size: .
cdr3_nt: TGTGCCAGCAGCAAAATAACAGGGGCCGGCTCCACAGATACGCAGTATTTT
cdr3_aa: CASSKITGAGSTDTQYF

cdr3_length: 16
j_call: TRBJ2-2
v_call: TRBV12-3/TRBV12-4
d_call: .
clone_size: once
cdr3_nt: TGTGCCAGCAGTCCTCTAGCAGGAGGTGGCACCGGGGAGCTGTTTTTT
cdr3_aa: CASSPLAGGGTGELFF

cdr3_length: 14
j_call: TRBJ1-6
v_call: TRBV27
d_call: .
clone_size: many
cdr3_nt: TGTGCCAGCAATGTGACAGTAGAAAGATCACCCCTCCACTTT
cdr3_aa: CASNVTVERSPLHF

cdr3_length: 11
j_call: TRBJ1-5
v_call: TRBV28
d_call: .
clone_size: many
cdr3_nt: TGTGCCAGCAGCAACAATCAGCCCCAGCATTTT
cdr3_aa: CASSNNQPQHF

cdr3_length: 16
j_call: TRBJ1-1
v_call: TRBV19
d_call: .
clone_size: .
cdr3_nt: TGTGCCAGTACTTCAAGGGGGGAGACAGTTTGGACTGAAGCTTTCTTT
cdr3_aa: CASTSRGETVWTEAFF

cdr3_length: 16
j_call: TRBJ2-6
v_call: TRBV20-1
d_call: .
clone_size: many
cdr3_nt: TGCAGTGCCCAGGGACCGGGGGCGCCTGGGGCCAACGTCCTGACTTTC
cdr3_aa: CSAQGPGAPGANVLTF

cdr3_length: 17
j_call: TRBJ1-1
v_call: TRBV19
d_call: .
clone_size: .
cdr3_nt: TGTGCCAGTAGTATAGTTTTCCACAGTCTTGTTGGCACTGAAGCTTTCTTT
cdr3_aa: CASSIVFHSLVGTEAFF

cdr3_length: 12
j_call: TRBJ1-2
v_call: TRBV6-1
d_call: .
clone_size: .
cdr3_nt: TGTGCCACCCGGAATGGCCTGTATGGCTACACCTTC
cdr3_aa: CATRNGLYGYTF

cdr3_length: 18
j_call: TRBJ2-2
v_call: TRBV12-3/TRBV12-4
d_call: TRBD2
clone_size: .
cdr3_nt: TGTGCCAGCAGTTTGGGACTAGCGGGAGGGCCCGATACCGGGGAGCTGTTTTTT
cdr3_aa: CASSLGLAGGPDTGELFF

cdr3_length: 14
j_call: TRBJ2-5
v_call: TRBV27
d_call: TRBD1
clone_size: many
cdr3_nt: TGTGCCAGCAGTTTAAGAGACAGGGGAGAGACCCAGTACTTC
cdr3_aa: CASSLRDRGETQYF

cdr3_length: 15
j_call: TRBJ2-4
v_call: TRBV28
d_call: .
clone_size: .
cdr3_nt: TGTGCCAGCAGGCAAAACAGGCAAGGCAAAAACATTCAGTACTTC
cdr3_aa: CASRQNRQGKNIQYF

cdr3_length: 14
j_call: TRBJ1-1
v_call: TRBV5-6
d_call: .
clone_size: many
cdr3_nt: TGTGCCAGCAGCTTGGGGGCGACGCAGGCTGAAGCTTTCTTT
cdr3_aa: CASSLGATQAEAFF

cdr3_length: 17
j_call: TRBJ2-7
v_call: TRBV6-2/TRBV6-3
d_call: TRBD1
clone_size: many
cdr3_nt: TGTGCCAGCAGTTCCGGGACAGGGGGCTTGCGGGGGTACGAGCAGTACTTC
cdr3_aa: CASSSGTGGLRGYEQYF

cdr3_length: 15
j_call: TRBJ1-3
v_call: TRBV12-3/TRBV12-4
d_call: .
clone_size: few
cdr3_nt: TGTGCCAGCAGTACTGGACAGTTCTCTGGAAACACCATATATTTT
cdr3_aa: CASSTGQFSGNTIYF

cdr3_length: 15
j_call: TRBJ2-3
v_call: TRBV4-1
d_call: .
clone_size: few
cdr3_nt: TGCGCCAGCAGCCGCGAGGGGCCCTATGCAGATACGCAGTATTTT
cdr3_aa: CASSREGPYADTQYF

cdr3_length: 16
j_call: TRBJ2-6
v_call: TRBV6-1
d_call: .
clone_size: .
cdr3_nt: TGTGCCAGCGGTCGGGACACCAACTCTGGGGCCAACGTCCTGACTTTC
cdr3_aa: CASGRDTNSGANVLTF

cdr3_length: 16
j_call: TRBJ2-1
v_call: TRBV7-2
d_call: TRBD1
clone_size: few
cdr3_nt: TGTGCCAGCAGCCTCACGACAGGGAAGAGACACAATGAGCAGTTCTTC
cdr3_aa: CASSLTTGKRHNEQFF

cdr3_length: 14
j_call: TRBJ1-1
v_call: TRBV7-2
d_call: .
clone_size: .
cdr3_nt: TGTGCCAGCAGCTTAGGGGGAGTTAACGGTGAAGCTTTCTTT
cdr3_aa: CASSLGGVNGEAFF

cdr3_length: 12
j_call: TRBJ2-7
v_call: TRBV3-1
d_call: .
clone_size: many
cdr3_nt: TGTGCCAGCAGTTACCGGGTTAACGAGCAGTACTTC
cdr3_aa: CASSYRVNEQYF

cdr3_length: 16
j_call: TRBJ2-1
v_call: TRBV15
d_call: TRBD1
clone_size: .
cdr3_nt: TGTGCCACCAGCAGAGATTTGGGGACAGGATTCGCTGAGCAGTTCTTC
cdr3_aa: CATSRDLGTGFAEQFF

cdr3_length: 15
j_call: TRBJ1-1
v_call: TRBV2
d_call: .
clone_size: .
cdr3_nt: TGTGCCAGCAGTGCCTATGAGACAGCGAACACTGAAGCTTTCTTT
cdr3_aa: CASSAYETANTEAFF

cdr3_length: 15
j_call: TRBJ2-1
v_call: TRBV2
d_call: TRBD1
clone_size: .
cdr3_nt: TGTGCCAGCAGTGATGGGGGACAGGGTCTCCATGAGCAGTTCTTC
cdr3_aa: CASSDGGQGLHEQFF

cdr3_length: 14
j_call: TRBJ1-5
v_call: TRBV28
d_call: .
clone_size: .
cdr3_nt: TGTGCCAGCATGCTCCCAGGCCCGAATCAGCCCCAGCATTTT
cdr3_aa: CASMLPGPNQPQHF

cdr3_length: 14
j_call: TRBJ1-2
v_call: TRBV19
d_call: TRBD1
clone_size: few
cdr3_nt: TGTGCCAGTGACGGGACAGGGGCCAACTATGGCTACACCTTC
cdr3_aa: CASDGTGANYGYTF

cdr3_length: 16
j_call: TRBJ2-7
v_call: TRBV20-1
d_call: TRBD2
clone_size: few
cdr3_nt: TGCAGTGCTAGAGAGACTAGCGGAAGGCATTCCTACGAGCAGTACTTC
cdr3_aa: CSARETSGRHSYEQYF